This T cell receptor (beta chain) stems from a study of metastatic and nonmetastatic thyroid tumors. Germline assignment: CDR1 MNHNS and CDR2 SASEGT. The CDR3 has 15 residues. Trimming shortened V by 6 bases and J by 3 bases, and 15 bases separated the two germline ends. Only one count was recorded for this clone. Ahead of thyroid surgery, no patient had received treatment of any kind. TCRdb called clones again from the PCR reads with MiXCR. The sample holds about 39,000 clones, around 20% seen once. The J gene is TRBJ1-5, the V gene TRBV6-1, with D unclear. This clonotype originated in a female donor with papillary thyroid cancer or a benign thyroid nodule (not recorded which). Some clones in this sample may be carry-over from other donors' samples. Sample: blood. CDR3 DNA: TGTGCCAGCAGAACCCAGATGAACCACAATCAGCCCCAGCATTTT. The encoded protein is CASRTQMNHNQPQHF.